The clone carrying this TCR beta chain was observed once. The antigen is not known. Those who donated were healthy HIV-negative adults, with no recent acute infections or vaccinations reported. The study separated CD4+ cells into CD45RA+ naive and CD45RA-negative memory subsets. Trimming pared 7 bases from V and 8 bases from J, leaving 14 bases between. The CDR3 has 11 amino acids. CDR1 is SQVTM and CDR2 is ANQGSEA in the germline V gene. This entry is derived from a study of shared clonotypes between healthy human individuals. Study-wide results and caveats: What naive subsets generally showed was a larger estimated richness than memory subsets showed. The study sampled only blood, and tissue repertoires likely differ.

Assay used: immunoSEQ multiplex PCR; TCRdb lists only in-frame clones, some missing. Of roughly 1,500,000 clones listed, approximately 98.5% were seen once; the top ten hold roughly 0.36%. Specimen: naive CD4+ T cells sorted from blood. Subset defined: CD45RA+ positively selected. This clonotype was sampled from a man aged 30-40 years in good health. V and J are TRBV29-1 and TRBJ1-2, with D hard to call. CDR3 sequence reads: CSGTSDVGYTF. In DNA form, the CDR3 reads TGCAGCGGGACCTCTGATGTGGGCTACACCTTC. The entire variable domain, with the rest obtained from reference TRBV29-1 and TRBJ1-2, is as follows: SAVISQKPSRDICQRGTSLTIQCQVDSQVTMMFWYRQQPGQSLTLIATANQGSEATYESGFVIDKFPISRPNLTFSTLTVSNMSPEDSSIYLCSGTSDVGYTFGSGTRLTVV.